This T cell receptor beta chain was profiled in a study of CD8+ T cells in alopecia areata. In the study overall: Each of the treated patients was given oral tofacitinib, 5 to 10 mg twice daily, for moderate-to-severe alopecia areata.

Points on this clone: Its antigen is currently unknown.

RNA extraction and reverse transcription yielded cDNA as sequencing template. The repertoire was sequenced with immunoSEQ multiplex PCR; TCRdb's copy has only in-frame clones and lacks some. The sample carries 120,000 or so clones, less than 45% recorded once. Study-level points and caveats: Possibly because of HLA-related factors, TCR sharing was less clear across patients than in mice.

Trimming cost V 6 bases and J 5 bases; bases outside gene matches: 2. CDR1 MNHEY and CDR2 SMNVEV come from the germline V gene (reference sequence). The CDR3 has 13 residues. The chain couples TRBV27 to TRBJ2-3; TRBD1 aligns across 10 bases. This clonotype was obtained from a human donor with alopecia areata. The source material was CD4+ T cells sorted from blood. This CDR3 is CASRGQGKDTQYF. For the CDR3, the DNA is TGTGCCAGCAGGGGACAGGGGAAAGATACGCAGTATTTT.